This TCR beta chain was obtained from a study of breast tumors, draining lymph nodes, adjacent tissues. The V and J ends lost 5 bases and 4 bases, in that order; junction bases with no gene match: 17. Germline CDR1 is SQVTM and CDR2 is ANQGSEA. The length of the CDR3 is 17 residues. Broader study findings: Compared with lymph nodes, tumors were less diverse; compared with nontumor tissue, more. Most tumor T cells seemingly derive from lymph node, then expand in tumor.

MiXCR, applied by TCRdb to the multiplex PCR reads, yields one record per CDR3 protein. The data hold approximately 200,000 distinct CDR3 sequences, with roughly 31% observed a single time. The lymph nodes were axillary draining lymph nodes from breast cancer patients. This clonotype was found many times. Antigen unknown. The receptor was isolated from a female donor with breast cancer. Some clones in this sample may be carry-over from other donors' samples. The chain is built from TRBV29-1 and TRBJ2-5; 9 bases line up with TRBD1. Sequencing used axillary lymph node tissue. The CDR3 DNA sequence: TGCAGCGTTTCGTCGGTTGGTCGGACAGGGGTCCGAGAGACCCAGTACTTC. Amino acids: CSVSSVGRTGVRETQYF.